The rows below give T cell receptor beta chains drawn from one sample of a study of CD8+ T cells in alopecia areata. Produced via immunoSEQ multiplex PCR; TCRdb's table is partial and in-frame only. The top ten clones hold approximately 10% of a sample with 150,000 to 200,000 clones, about 67% of them seen once. The sample in question was CD8+ T cells sorted from blood, obtained at week 0. Every receptor here comes from a human donor with alopecia areata. Both conserved end residues are part of each CDR3. The D gene is left open where the match is weak. Rows give clone size only sometimes, using once, few, many, or a class for an expanded clone.

clone size: -
D gene: -
J gene: TRBJ2-1
V gene: TRBV13
CDR3 DNA: TGTGCCAGCAGCCCCTCGGGGGTGGGGAAGCAGTTCTTC
CDR3 protein: CASSPSGVGKQFF

clone size: few
D gene: -
J gene: TRBJ2-5
V gene: TRBV9
CDR3 DNA: TGTGCCAGCAGCCCCGGGGGTCAAGAGACCCAGTACTTC
CDR3 protein: CASSPGGQETQYF

clone size: -
D gene: TRBD2
J gene: TRBJ2-1
V gene: TRBV9
CDR3 DNA: TGTGCCAGCAGCGTCGGGGGGGCCGATGAGCAGTTCTTC
CDR3 protein: CASSVGGADEQFF

clone size: -
D gene: TRBD1
J gene: TRBJ1-5
V gene: TRBV6-5
CDR3 DNA: TGTGCCAGCAGTTACGGGCAGGGGGGAAGTCAGCCCCAGCATTTT
CDR3 protein: CASSYGQGGSQPQHF

clone size: once
D gene: TRBD2
J gene: TRBJ2-1
V gene: TRBV7-2
CDR3 DNA: TGTGCCAGCAGCTTACGGTACGGGGGGTACTCCTACAATGAGCAGTTCTTC
CDR3 protein: CASSLRYGGYSYNEQFF

clone size: -
D gene: -
J gene: TRBJ1-5
V gene: TRBV12-5
CDR3 DNA: TGTGCTAGTGGTTTGGAGCCAGGGTGGGCGCATTTT
CDR3 protein: CASGLEPGWAHF

clone size: few
D gene: TRBD1
J gene: TRBJ1-2
V gene: TRBV12-5
CDR3 DNA: TGTGCTAGTGGTCGGGACAGGGAGTATGGCTACACCTTC
CDR3 protein: CASGRDREYGYTF

clone size: -
D gene: -
J gene: TRBJ1-6
V gene: TRBV5-6
CDR3 DNA: TGTGCCAGCAGCGCATGGGGGAATTCACCCCTCCACTTT
CDR3 protein: CASSAWGNSPLHF

clone size: -
D gene: TRBD1
J gene: TRBJ1-5
V gene: TRBV13
CDR3 DNA: TGTGCCAGCAGCAGGGGACAGGGAACGGGAAATCAGCCCCAGCATTTT
CDR3 protein: CASSRGQGTGNQPQHF

clone size: -
D gene: -
J gene: TRBJ2-6
V gene: TRBV5-1
CDR3 DNA: TGCGCCAGCAGCTGGACCACCGGGGCCAACGTCCTGACTTTC
CDR3 protein: CASSWTTGANVLTF

clone size: -
D gene: -
J gene: TRBJ1-2
V gene: TRBV4-1
CDR3 DNA: TGCGCCAGCAGCAACGCCCGGGACCCTAACTATGGCTACACCTTC
CDR3 protein: CASSNARDPNYGYTF

clone size: -
D gene: -
J gene: TRBJ2-5
V gene: TRBV6-5
CDR3 DNA: TGTGCCAGCAGTTACTCGGGAGCTGTTCAAGAGACCCAGTACTTC
CDR3 protein: CASSYSGAVQETQYF

clone size: -
D gene: TRBD2
J gene: TRBJ2-1
V gene: TRBV5-1
CDR3 DNA: TGCGCCAGCAGCTTGGGGCGGGGGGCGTATGAGCAGTTCTTC
CDR3 protein: CASSLGRGAYEQFF

clone size: few
D gene: -
J gene: TRBJ2-7
V gene: TRBV6-5
CDR3 DNA: TGTGCCAGCAGCCTCCTTTGGACAGTCTTCTACGAGCAGTACTTC
CDR3 protein: CASSLLWTVFYEQYF

clone size: -
D gene: -
J gene: TRBJ1-5
V gene: TRBV15
CDR3 DNA: TGTGCCACAAAACAGGGAAATCAGCCCCAGCATTTT
CDR3 protein: CATKQGNQPQHF

clone size: -
D gene: -
J gene: TRBJ2-5
V gene: TRBV29-1
CDR3 DNA: TGCAGCGTTGTAGCCCAAACTCAAGAGACCCAGTACTTC
CDR3 protein: CSVVAQTQETQYF

clone size: -
D gene: TRBD2
J gene: TRBJ2-3
V gene: TRBV27
CDR3 DNA: TGTGCCAGCAGTCTGAGCGGGGGGTCCACAGATACGCAGTATTTT
CDR3 protein: CASSLSGGSTDTQYF

clone size: -
D gene: -
J gene: TRBJ1-1
V gene: TRBV5-1
CDR3 DNA: TGCGCCAGCAGCTTGGATACAGGGCCTATTTACACTGAAGCTTTCTTT
CDR3 protein: CASSLDTGPIYTEAFF

clone size: -
D gene: TRBD2
J gene: TRBJ2-1
V gene: TRBV5-1
CDR3 DNA: TGCGCCAGCAAGGCGACTAGCGGGGGGGCCCCCTACAATGAGCAGTTCTTC
CDR3 protein: CASKATSGGAPYNEQFF

clone size: -
D gene: -
J gene: TRBJ2-3
V gene: TRBV6-5
CDR3 DNA: TGTGCCGCCCTTTCTAGCACAGATACGCAGTATTTT
CDR3 protein: CAALSSTDTQYF

clone size: -
D gene: -
J gene: TRBJ1-5
V gene: TRBV4-1
CDR3 DNA: TGCGCCAGCAGCCAAGGTGTAGGGGTCAGTCAGCCCCAGCATTTT
CDR3 protein: CASSQGVGVSQPQHF

clone size: -
D gene: TRBD1
J gene: TRBJ2-6
V gene: TRBV13
CDR3 DNA: TGTGCCAGCAGAGGACAGGGGTCTGTCTCTGGGGCCAACGTCCTGACTTTC
CDR3 protein: CASRGQGSVSGANVLTF

clone size: -
D gene: -
J gene: TRBJ2-7
V gene: TRBV5-6
CDR3 DNA: TGTGCCAGCAGCTTGACCCCGCAGGTCTACGAGCAGTACTTC
CDR3 protein: CASSLTPQVYEQYF

clone size: -
D gene: -
J gene: TRBJ2-2
V gene: TRBV25-1
CDR3 DNA: TGTGCCAGCAGTGACCGATACACCGGGGAGCTGTTTTTT
CDR3 protein: CASSDRYTGELFF

clone size: -
D gene: -
J gene: TRBJ2-7
V gene: TRBV29-1
CDR3 DNA: TGCAGCGTTGTCATGGACCCAACCTACGAGCAGTACTTC
CDR3 protein: CSVVMDPTYEQYF

clone size: -
D gene: -
J gene: TRBJ2-7
V gene: TRBV6-1
CDR3 DNA: TGTGCCAGCACGGTGGAGGCTACAGGCTACGAGCAGTACTTC
CDR3 protein: CASTVEATGYEQYF

clone size: -
D gene: TRBD1
J gene: TRBJ1-2
V gene: TRBV10-3
CDR3 DNA: TGTGCCATCAGGGAATCTTTCGCTACCGGGACAGAGCATGGCTACACCTTC
CDR3 protein: CAIRESFATGTEHGYTF

clone size: -
D gene: -
J gene: TRBJ2-2
V gene: TRBV7-9
CDR3 DNA: TGTGCCAGCAGTACCCCTGGGATCGGGGAGCTGTTTTTT
CDR3 protein: CASSTPGIGELFF

clone size: -
D gene: -
J gene: TRBJ2-7
V gene: TRBV5-4
CDR3 DNA: TGTGCCAGCAGCTACCGACGGGAAGGGGTCTACGAGCAGTACTTC
CDR3 protein: CASSYRREGVYEQYF

clone size: -
D gene: -
J gene: TRBJ1-1
V gene: TRBV10-3
CDR3 DNA: TGTGCCATCAGCACAGGGTCTCCCCCCACTGAAGCTTTCTTT
CDR3 protein: CAISTGSPPTEAFF

clone size: -
D gene: TRBD1
J gene: TRBJ1-2
V gene: TRBV19
CDR3 DNA: TGTGCCAGTAAACTAGGGGGCTCAATCTATGGCTACACCTTC
CDR3 protein: CASKLGGSIYGYTF

clone size: -
D gene: -
J gene: TRBJ2-7
V gene: TRBV9
CDR3 DNA: TGTGCCAGCAGCGCGACAGATTCCTACGAGCAGTACTTC
CDR3 protein: CASSATDSYEQYF

clone size: -
D gene: TRBD1
J gene: TRBJ1-1
V gene: TRBV30
CDR3 DNA: TGTGCCTGGGGGACAGGGGGCGAAGCTTTCTTT
CDR3 protein: CAWGTGGEAFF

clone size: -
D gene: TRBD1
J gene: TRBJ1-6
V gene: TRBV13
CDR3 DNA: TGTGCCAGCAGCTTAGCCGGCAGGGGGCTGTATTCACCCCTCCACTTT
CDR3 protein: CASSLAGRGLYSPLHF

clone size: -
D gene: -
J gene: TRBJ2-2
V gene: TRBV5-1
CDR3 DNA: TGCGCCAGCAAACCGAACACCGGGGAGCTGTTTTTT
CDR3 protein: CASKPNTGELFF

clone size: -
D gene: -
J gene: TRBJ1-6
V gene: TRBV25-1
CDR3 DNA: TGTGCCAGCAGTGATGGAGGTTTCAATTCACCCCTCCACTTT
CDR3 protein: CASSDGGFNSPLHF

clone size: -
D gene: -
J gene: TRBJ2-7
V gene: TRBV21-1
CDR3 DNA: TGTGCCAGCAGCAAAGTTCGACAGTCCGTCGATTACGAGCAGTACTTC
CDR3 protein: CASSKVRQSVDYEQYF

clone size: -
D gene: -
J gene: TRBJ2-1
V gene: TRBV7-9
CDR3 DNA: TGTGCCAGCGGCGGCGGGCCGAGCTCCTACAATGAGCAGTTCTTC
CDR3 protein: CASGGGPSSYNEQFF

clone size: -
D gene: -
J gene: TRBJ2-2
V gene: TRBV4-2
CDR3 DNA: TGTGCCAGCAGCCAAGAATCGATAGCGGCCGGGGAGCTGTTTTTT
CDR3 protein: CASSQESIAAGELFF

clone size: -
D gene: TRBD2
J gene: TRBJ2-3
V gene: TRBV28
CDR3 DNA: TGTGCCAGCAGCCTTCCGGGACTAGCGGGTGGGACAGATACGCAGTATTTT
CDR3 protein: CASSLPGLAGGTDTQYF

clone size: few
D gene: -
J gene: TRBJ2-1
V gene: TRBV5-6
CDR3 DNA: TGTGCCAGCAGCCTGGGACGCAATGAGCAGTTCTTC
CDR3 protein: CASSLGRNEQFF

clone size: few
D gene: -
J gene: TRBJ2-5
V gene: TRBV29-1
CDR3 DNA: TGCAGCGTTAACTCGTACCAAGAGACCCAGTACTTC
CDR3 protein: CSVNSYQETQYF

clone size: -
D gene: TRBD1
J gene: TRBJ1-5
V gene: TRBV27
CDR3 DNA: TGTGCCAGCAGTTTAAGTGGGACAGGGATCCTCCGGCCCCAGCATTTT
CDR3 protein: CASSLSGTGILRPQHF

clone size: few
D gene: -
J gene: TRBJ2-7
V gene: TRBV2
CDR3 DNA: TGTGCCAGCGGCCCCGGGGGGCGCACCGAGCAGTACTTC
CDR3 protein: CASGPGGRTEQYF

clone size: -
D gene: -
J gene: TRBJ2-7
V gene: TRBV29-1
CDR3 DNA: TGCAGCGTTGAAGTGGAAACCGCAGAATTATACGAGCAGTACTTC
CDR3 protein: CSVEVETAELYEQYF

clone size: -
D gene: TRBD1
J gene: TRBJ2-7
V gene: TRBV28
CDR3 DNA: TGTGCCAGCAGTGTGACAGGGTTAAACGACGAGCAGTACTTC
CDR3 protein: CASSVTGLNDEQYF

clone size: -
D gene: -
J gene: TRBJ2-5
V gene: TRBV7-9
CDR3 DNA: TGTGCCAGCAGTCACACCCGGGACGATCAAGAGACCCAGTACTTC
CDR3 protein: CASSHTRDDQETQYF

clone size: -
D gene: -
J gene: TRBJ1-1
V gene: TRBV5-6
CDR3 DNA: TGTGCCAGCAGCTTGGCCCGAAAGAAAGCTTTCTTT
CDR3 protein: CASSLARKKAFF

clone size: many
D gene: -
J gene: TRBJ2-5
V gene: TRBV7-9
CDR3 DNA: TGTGCCAGCAGCTTAGCCATATCGACAGGAGAAGAGGAGACCCAGTACTTC
CDR3 protein: CASSLAISTGEEETQYF

clone size: -
D gene: -
J gene: TRBJ1-1
V gene: TRBV5-6
CDR3 DNA: TGTGCCAGCAGCTTGGACAGTAACACTGAAGCTTTCTTT
CDR3 protein: CASSLDSNTEAFF

clone size: -
D gene: -
J gene: TRBJ2-6
V gene: TRBV18
CDR3 DNA: TGTGCCATCCCATGGGTCTCCGGGGCCAACGTCCTGACTTTC
CDR3 protein: CAIPWVSGANVLTF

clone size: -
D gene: -
J gene: TRBJ1-4
V gene: TRBV6-5
CDR3 DNA: TGTGCCAGCAGTTCCGGGGACTTGGGATTCGAAAAACTGTTTTTT
CDR3 protein: CASSSGDLGFEKLFF